The sequence of this T cell receptor (beta chain) was determined in a study of control samples from healthy donors and cancer patients (dated by TCRdb to about 2020). Preparation of the library involved the immunoSEQ multiplex PCR assay. TCRdb limited this immuneACCESS table to in-frame rearrangements with V and J called. A share of clones is missing; checked studies link under half to unresolved V genes, and the rest is unexplained. This sample lists 96,000 or so clones; approximately 93% were detected once. The leading ten clones occupy less than 10% of the sample. In regard to this clone: Its antigen has not been determined. Base qualities were left out, and no much larger clone turns up one base away. This sample includes further DNA sequences coding for the same CDR3.

From the cysteine up to the phenylalanine, the CDR3 has a length of 16 residues. Only the CDR3 DNA stays, 48 bases, in frame from base 1. CDR1 and CDR2 are read off the germline V gene (reference sequence) as LNHDA and SQIVND. The V and J ends are trimmed by 6 bases and 2 bases, leaving 20 bases between them. The sample consisted of blood. The receptor's source is a man between 18 and 35 years old in good health. Recombination linked TRBV19 to TRBJ2-7; TRBD2 is possibly the D segment (7 matching bases). The nucleotides are TGTGCCAGTAGCACCCCGGGGGGCTGGAAGGCCTACGAGCAGTACTTC. It codes for CASSTPGGWKAYEQYF.